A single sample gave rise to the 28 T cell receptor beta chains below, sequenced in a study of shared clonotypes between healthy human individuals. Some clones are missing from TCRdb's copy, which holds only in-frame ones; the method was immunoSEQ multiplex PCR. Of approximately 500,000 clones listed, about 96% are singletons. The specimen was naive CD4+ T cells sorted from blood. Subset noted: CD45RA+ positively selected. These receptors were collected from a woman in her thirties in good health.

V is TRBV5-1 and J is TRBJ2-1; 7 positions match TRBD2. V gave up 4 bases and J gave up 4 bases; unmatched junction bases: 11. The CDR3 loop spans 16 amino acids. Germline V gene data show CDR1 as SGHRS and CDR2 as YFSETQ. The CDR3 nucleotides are TGCGCCAGCAGCCAACTAGCGTCCTTCTTGTACAATGAGCAGTTCTTC. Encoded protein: CASSQLASFLYNEQFF.

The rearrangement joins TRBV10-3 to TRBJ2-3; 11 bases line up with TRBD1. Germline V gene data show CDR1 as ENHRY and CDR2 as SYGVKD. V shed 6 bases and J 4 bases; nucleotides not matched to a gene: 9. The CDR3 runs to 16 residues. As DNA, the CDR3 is TGTGCCATCAGACACCCCGGGACAGGGGGGCCAGATACGCAGTATTTT. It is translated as CAIRHPGTGGPDTQYF.

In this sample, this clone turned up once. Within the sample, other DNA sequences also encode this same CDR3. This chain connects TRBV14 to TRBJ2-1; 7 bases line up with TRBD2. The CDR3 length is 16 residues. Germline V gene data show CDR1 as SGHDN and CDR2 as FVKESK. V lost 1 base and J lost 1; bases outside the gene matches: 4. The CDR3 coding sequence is TGTGCCAGCAGCCAAGTGGGCGGGAGTTCCTACAATGAGCAGTTCTTC. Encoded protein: CASSQVGGSSYNEQFF.

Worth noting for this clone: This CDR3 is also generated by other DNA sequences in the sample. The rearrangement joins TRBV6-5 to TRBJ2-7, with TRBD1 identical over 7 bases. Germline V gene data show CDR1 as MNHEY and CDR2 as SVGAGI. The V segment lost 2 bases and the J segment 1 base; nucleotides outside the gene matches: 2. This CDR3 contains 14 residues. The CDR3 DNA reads TGTGCCAGCAGTTACGCCAGGGGGTCCTACGAGCAGTACTTC. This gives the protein CASSYARGSYEQYF.

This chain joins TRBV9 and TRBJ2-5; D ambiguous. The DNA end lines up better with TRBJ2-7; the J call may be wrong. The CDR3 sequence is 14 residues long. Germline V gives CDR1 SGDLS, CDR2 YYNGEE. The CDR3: CASSVSKEGCEQYF. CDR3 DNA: TGTGCCAGCAGCGTATCGAAGGAAGGCTGCGAGCAGTACTTC.

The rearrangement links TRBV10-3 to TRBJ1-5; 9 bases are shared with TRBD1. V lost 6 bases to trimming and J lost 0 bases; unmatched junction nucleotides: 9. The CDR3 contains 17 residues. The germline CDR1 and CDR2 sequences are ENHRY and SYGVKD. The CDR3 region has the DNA TGTGCCATCAGCCCGACCGGGACAGGGAATAGCAATCAGCCCCAGCATTTT. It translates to CAISPTGTGNSNQPQHF.

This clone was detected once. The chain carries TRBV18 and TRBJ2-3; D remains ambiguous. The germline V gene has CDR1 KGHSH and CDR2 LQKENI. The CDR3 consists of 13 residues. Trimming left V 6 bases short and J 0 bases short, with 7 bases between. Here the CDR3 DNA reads TGTGCCAGCTCGCCTCTCAGCACAGATACGCAGTATTTT. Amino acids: CASSPLSTDTQYF.

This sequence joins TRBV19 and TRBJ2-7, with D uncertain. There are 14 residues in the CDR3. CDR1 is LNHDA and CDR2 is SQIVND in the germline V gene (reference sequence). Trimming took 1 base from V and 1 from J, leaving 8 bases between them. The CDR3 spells CASSIGTHSYEQYF. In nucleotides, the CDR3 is TGTGCCAGTAGTATAGGGACCCATTCCTACGAGCAGTACTTC. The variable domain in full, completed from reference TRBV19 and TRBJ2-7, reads DGGITQSPKYLFRKEGQNVTLSCEQNLNHDAMYWYRQDPGQGLRLIYYSQIVNDFQKGDIAEGYSVSREKKESFPLTVTSAQKNPTAFYLCASSIGTHSYEQYFGPGTRLTVT.

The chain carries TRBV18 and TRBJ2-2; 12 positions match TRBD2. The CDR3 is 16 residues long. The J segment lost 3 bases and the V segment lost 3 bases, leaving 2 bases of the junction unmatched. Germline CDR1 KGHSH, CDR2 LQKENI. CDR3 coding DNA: TGTGCCAGCTCACCGCTAGCGGGAGGGGACACCGGGGAGCTGTTTTTT. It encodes CASSPLAGGDTGELFF. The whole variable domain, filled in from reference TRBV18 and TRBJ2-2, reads NAGVMQNPRHLVRRRGQEARLRCSPMKGHSHVYWYRQLPEEGLKFMVYLQKENIIDESGMPKERFSAEFPKEGPSILRIQQVVRGDSAAYFCASSPLAGGDTGELFFGEGSRLTVL.

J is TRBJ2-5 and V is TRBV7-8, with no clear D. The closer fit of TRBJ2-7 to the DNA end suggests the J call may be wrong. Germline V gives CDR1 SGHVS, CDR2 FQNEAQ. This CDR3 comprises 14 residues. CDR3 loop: CASSIHRLGYEQYF. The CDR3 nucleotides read TGTGCCAGCAGCATACACAGACTCGGCTACGAGCAGTACTTC.

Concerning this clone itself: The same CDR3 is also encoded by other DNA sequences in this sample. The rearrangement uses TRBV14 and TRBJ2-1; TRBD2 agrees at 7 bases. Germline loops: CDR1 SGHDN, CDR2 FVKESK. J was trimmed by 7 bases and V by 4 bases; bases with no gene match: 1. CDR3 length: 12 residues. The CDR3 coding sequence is TGTGCCAGCAGCCCTAGCGGAAATGAGCAGTTCTTC. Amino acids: CASSPSGNEQFF.

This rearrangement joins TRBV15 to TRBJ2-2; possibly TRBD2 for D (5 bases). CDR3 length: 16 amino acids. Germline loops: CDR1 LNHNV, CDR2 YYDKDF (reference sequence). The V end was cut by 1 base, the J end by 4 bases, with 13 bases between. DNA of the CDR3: TGTGCCACCAGCAGAGTTGGACTCCTCGGCACCGGGGAGCTGTTTTTT. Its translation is CATSRVGLLGTGELFF.

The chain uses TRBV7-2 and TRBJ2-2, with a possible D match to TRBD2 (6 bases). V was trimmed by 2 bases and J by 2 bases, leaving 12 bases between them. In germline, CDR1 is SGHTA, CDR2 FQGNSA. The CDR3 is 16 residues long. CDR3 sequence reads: CASSLWLATNTGELFF. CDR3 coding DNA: TGTGCCAGCAGCTTATGGCTAGCGACAAACACCGGGGAGCTGTTTTTT.

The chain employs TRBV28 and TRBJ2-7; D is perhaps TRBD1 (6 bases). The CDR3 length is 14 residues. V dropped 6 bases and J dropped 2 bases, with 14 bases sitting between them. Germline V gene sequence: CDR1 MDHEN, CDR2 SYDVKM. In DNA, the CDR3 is TGTGCCAGCAGCCCACAGGGCCCTACCTACGAGCAGTACTTC. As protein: CASSPQGPTYEQYF.

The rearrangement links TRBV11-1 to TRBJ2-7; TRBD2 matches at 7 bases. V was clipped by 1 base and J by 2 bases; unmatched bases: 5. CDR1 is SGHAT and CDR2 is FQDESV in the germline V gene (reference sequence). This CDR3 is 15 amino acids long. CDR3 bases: TGTGCCAGCAGCTTAGAGGCGGGAGTCCCCTACGAGCAGTACTTC. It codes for CASSLEAGVPYEQYF.

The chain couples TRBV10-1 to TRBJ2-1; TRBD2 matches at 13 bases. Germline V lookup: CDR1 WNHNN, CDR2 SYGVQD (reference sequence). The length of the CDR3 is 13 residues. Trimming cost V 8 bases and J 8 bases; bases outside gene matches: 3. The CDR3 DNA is TGCGCCAGCGGGACTAGCGGGAAGGATGAGCAGTTCTTC. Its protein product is CASGTSGKDEQFF.

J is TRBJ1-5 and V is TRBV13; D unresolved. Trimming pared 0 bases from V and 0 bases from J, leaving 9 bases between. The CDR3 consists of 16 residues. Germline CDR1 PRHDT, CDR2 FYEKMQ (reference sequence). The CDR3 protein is CASSLGRVGSNQPQHF. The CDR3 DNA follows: TGTGCCAGCAGCTTAGGGCGGGTCGGTAGCAATCAGCCCCAGCATTTT.

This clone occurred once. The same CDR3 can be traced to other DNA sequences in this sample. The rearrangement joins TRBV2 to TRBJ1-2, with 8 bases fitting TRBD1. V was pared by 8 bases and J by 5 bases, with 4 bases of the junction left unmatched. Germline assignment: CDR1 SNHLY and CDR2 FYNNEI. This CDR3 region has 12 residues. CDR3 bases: TGTGCCAGCTCCGGACAGGGTTATGGCTACACCTTC. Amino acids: CASSGQGYGYTF.

The DNA for the CDR3 is TGTGCTAGTGGTTTTGGCTACGAGCAGTACTTC. This sequence encodes CASGFGYEQYF. The V gene is TRBV12-5, the J gene TRBJ2-7; no clear D gene. V gave up 3 bases and J gave up 3 bases, with 3 bases separating them. CDR3 length: 11 residues. Per the germline V gene, CDR1 is LGHNT and CDR2 is FRNRAP.

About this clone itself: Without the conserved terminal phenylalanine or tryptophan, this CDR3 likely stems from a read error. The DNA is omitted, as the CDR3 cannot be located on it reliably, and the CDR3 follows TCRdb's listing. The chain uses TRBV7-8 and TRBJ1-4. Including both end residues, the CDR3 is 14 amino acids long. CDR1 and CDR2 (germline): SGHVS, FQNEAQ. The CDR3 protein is CASSPSLAQTDIFL.

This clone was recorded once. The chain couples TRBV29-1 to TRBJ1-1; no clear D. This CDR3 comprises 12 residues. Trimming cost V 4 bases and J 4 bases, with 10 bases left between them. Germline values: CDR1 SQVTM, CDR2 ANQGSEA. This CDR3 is CSVGQRATEAFF. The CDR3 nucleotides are TGCAGCGTTGGACAACGGGCCACTGAAGCTTTCTTT.

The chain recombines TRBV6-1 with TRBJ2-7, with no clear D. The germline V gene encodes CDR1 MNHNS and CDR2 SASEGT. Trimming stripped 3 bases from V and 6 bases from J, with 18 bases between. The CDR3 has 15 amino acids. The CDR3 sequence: CASSERKGIASEQYF. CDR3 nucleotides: TGTGCCAGCAGTGAGAGGAAAGGCATAGCCTCCGAGCAGTACTTC.

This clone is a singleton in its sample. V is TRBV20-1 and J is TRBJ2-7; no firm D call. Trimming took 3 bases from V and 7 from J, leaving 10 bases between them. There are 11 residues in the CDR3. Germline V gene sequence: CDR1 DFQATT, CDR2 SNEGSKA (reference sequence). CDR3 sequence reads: CSASGPPEQYF. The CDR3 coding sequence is TGCAGTGCTAGTGGCCCCCCGGAGCAGTACTTC.

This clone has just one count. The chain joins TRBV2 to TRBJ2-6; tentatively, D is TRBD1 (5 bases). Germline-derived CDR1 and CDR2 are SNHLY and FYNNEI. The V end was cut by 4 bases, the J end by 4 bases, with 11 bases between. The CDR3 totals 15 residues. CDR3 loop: CASSVTGLGANVLTF. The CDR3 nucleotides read TGTGCCAGCAGTGTAACAGGTCTCGGGGCCAACGTCCTGACTTTC.

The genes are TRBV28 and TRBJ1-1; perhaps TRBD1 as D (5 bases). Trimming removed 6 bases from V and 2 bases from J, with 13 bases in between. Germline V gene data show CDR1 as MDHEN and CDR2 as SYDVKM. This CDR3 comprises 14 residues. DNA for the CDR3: TGTGCCAGCAGCCGAAGACAGACCAACACTGAAGCTTTCTTT. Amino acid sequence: CASSRRQTNTEAFF.

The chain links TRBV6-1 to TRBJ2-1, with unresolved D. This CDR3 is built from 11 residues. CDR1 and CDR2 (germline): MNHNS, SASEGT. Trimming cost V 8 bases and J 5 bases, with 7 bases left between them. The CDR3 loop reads CASGRHNEQFF. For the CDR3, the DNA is TGTGCCAGCGGTAGGCACAATGAGCAGTTCTTC.

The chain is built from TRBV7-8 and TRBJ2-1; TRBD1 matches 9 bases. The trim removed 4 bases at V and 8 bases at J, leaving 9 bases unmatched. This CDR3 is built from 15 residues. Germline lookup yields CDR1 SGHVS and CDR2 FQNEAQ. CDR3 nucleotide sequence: TGTGCCAGCAGCTGGGCCGGGACAGGGTTCGATGAGCAGTTCTTC. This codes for CASSWAGTGFDEQFF.

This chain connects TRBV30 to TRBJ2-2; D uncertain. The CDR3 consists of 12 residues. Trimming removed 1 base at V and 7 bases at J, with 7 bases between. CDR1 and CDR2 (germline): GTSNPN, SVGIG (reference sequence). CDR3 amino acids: CAWSAEIGELFF. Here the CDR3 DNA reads TGTGCCTGGAGTGCCGAGATCGGGGAGCTGTTTTTT. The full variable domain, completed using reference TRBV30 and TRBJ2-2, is SQTIHQWPATLVQPVGSPLSLECTVEGTSNPNLYWYRQAAGRGLQLLFYSVGIGQISSEVPQNLSASRPQDRQFILSSKKLLLSDSGFYLCAWSAEIGELFFGEGSRLTVL.